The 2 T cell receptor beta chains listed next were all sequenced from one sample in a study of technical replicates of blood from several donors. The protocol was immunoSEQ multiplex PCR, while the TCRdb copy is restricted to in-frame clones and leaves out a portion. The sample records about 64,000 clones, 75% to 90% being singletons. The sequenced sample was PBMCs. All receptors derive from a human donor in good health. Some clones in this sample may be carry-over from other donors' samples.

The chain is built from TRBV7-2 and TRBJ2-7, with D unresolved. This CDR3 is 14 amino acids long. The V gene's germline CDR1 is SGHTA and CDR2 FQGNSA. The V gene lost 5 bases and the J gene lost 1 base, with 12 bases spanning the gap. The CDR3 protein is CASSPVSHSYEQYF. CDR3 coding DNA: TGTGCCAGCAGCCCGGTGAGCCATTCCTACGAGCAGTACTTC.

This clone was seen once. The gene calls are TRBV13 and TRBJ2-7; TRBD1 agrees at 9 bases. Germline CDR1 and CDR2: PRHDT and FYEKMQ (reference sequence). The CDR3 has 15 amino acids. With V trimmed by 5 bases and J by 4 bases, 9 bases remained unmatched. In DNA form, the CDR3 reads TGTGCCAGCAGCCCCCGTCCCGGGACAGGGTACGAGCAGTACTTC. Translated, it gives CASSPRPGTGYEQYF.